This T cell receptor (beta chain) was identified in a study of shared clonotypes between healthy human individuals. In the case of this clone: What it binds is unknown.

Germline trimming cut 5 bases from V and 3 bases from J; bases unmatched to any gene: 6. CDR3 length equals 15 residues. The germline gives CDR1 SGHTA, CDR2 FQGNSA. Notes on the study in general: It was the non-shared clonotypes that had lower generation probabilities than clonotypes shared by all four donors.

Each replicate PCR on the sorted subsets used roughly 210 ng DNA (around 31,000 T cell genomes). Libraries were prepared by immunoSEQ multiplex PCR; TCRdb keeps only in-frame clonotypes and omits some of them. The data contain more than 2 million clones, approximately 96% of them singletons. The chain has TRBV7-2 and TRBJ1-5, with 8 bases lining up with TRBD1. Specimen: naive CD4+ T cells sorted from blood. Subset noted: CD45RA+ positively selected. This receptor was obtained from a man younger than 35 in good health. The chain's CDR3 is CASSRQGMDNQPQHF. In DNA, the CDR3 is TGTGCCAGCAGCCGACAGGGGATGGACAATCAGCCCCAGCATTTT. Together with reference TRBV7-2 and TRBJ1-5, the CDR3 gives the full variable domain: GAGVSQSPSNKVTEKGKDVELRCDPISGHTALYWYRQSLGQGLEFLIYFQGNSAPDKSGLPSDRFSAERTGGSVSTLTIQRTQQEDSAVYLCASSRQGMDNQPQHFGDGTRLSIL.